The entry below describes one T cell receptor (beta chain). The antigen remains unidentified. A J-beta primer mix and a sample-barcoded 5' primer were used in a second PCR of about 7 to 12 cycles. TCRdb redid the calling of the 5' RACE reads with MiXCR, one entry per CDR3 protein. The data contain some 920,000 distinct CDR3 sequences, roughly 51% of them singletons. The data were obtained in a study of blood T cells in healthy people across ages. The CDR3 loop spans 12 amino acids. Germline lookup yields CDR1 LGHNT and CDR2 FRNRAP. The V end lost 6 bases, the J end lost 5 bases, and 7 bases lay between the germline ends. Each sample had at least 6.5 million PBMCs isolated. Total RNA was isolated from each sample in quantities of at least 6 micrograms. Study-wide findings and caveats: With age, beta diversity per million T cells declined roughly linearly, significantly by approximately 40. A greater number of naive CD4+ cells and higher diversity distinguished long-lived donors from aged donors.

The sequence came from an older woman in good health. Sequences were obtained from blood. V and J are TRBV12-5 and TRBJ1-4; D uncertain. The CDR3 bases are TGTGCTAGTGGGGATGAAAATGAAAAACTGTTTTTT. It translates to CASGDENEKLFF.